This TCR beta chain was captured in a study of radiotherapy plus CTLA-4 blockade in lung cancer. Looking at the study overall: With approximately 30% of patients having disease control, objective responses were seen in approximately 18%.

Libraries were prepared by immunoSEQ multiplex PCR; TCRdb keeps only in-frame clonotypes and omits some of them. This sample has about 24,000 clones; 71% occur once, and the top ten carry approximately 3%. As regards this clone: Its target is not known.

Findings and caveats of the study: Radiotherapy plus ipilimumab was followed by expansion in blood of tumor-derived TCR clones.

The sequences come from peripheral blood, collected from a patient treated with radiotherapy plus ipilimumab. This clonotype was obtained from a human donor with non-small cell lung cancer whose response to radiotherapy plus ipilimumab could not be evaluated.

CDR3 sequence reads: CASSLIGGADTEAFF. The CDR3 bases are TGCGCCAGCAGCTTGATCGGAGGGGCGGACACTGAAGCTTTCTTT. The chain uses TRBV5-1 and TRBJ1-1, with TRBD1 as a possible D gene (5 bases). Per germline, CDR1 SGHRS and CDR2 YFSETQ. Trimming left V 1 base short and J 3 bases short, with 13 bases between. The CDR3 has 15 amino acids.